The rows below give T cell receptor beta chains drawn from one sample of a study of early T cells in non-severe SARS-CoV-2 infection. TCRdb ran MiXCR on the 5' RACE reads and lists one entry per CDR3 protein. This sample has some 40,000 distinct CDR3 sequences, with under 7.5% found just once. The sequencing here drew on whole blood, taken at baseline. The receptors were sampled from an adult who was a healthcare worker with PCR-confirmed SARS-CoV-2 infection or an uninfected control (not recorded which). CDR3s leave out the opening cysteine and the closing phenylalanine or tryptophan.

>TRBV6-6
ASTENQKTQY
>TRBV11-1
ASSYRDRGKETQY
>TRBV19
ASSISTANYGYT
>TRBV9
ASSPRGLAGGNNEQF
>TRBV7-8
ASSRPGAGSKQY
>TRBV5-4
ASSLGQGLDTEAF
>TRBV12-3/TRBV12-4
ASSFLGRDEQY
>TRBV6-2/TRBV6-3
ASRDRSSQY
>TRBV7-2
ASSRDSDSNQPQH
>TRBV12-3/TRBV12-4
ASRGGPYEQY
>TRBV11-2
ASSLGITGTGAADTQY
>TRBV4-3
ASSQALGRSDYGYT
>TRBV7-2
ASSLESLGGQPQH
>TRBV2
ASEGVGTEAF
>TRBV28
ASSPLRGFHLSNSPLH
>TRBV4-3
ASSHPSGTGEDTQY
>TRBV5-1
ASSLNHQETQY
>TRBV12-3/TRBV12-4
ASSTRVGNTIY
>TRBV20-1
SARTGSPNTGELF
>TRBV20-1
SAPTSGAYYNEQF
>TRBV20-1
SARDRRASTGELF
>TRBV20-1
SAPGLAGVQGNNEQF
>TRBV6-5
ASSYDLGTGELF
>TRBV4-1
ASSQLMYNEQF
>TRBV7-9
ASSAGDGYT
>TRBV7-2
ASSLAGAGLETQY
>TRBV24-1
ATSDTTRYEQF
>TRBV5-1
ASSPGTGVTYEQY
>TRBV3-1
ASSQTGSSDEQY
>TRBV6-5
ASSPGGTGGTDTQY
>TRBV11-2
ASSYGTPTDTQY
>TRBV7-6
ASRPAALQKLF
>TRBV2
ASSVASGGSNEQF
>TRBV7-3
ASSLGLAGGGSDTQY
>TRBV20-1
SARDPSDFSYEQY
>TRBV4-1
ASSQEQGARAGELF
>TRBV10-3
AISLTENTEAF
>TRBV12-3/TRBV12-4
ASSSGLKETQY
>TRBV7-9
ASSNSGTGDEKLF
>TRBV5-1
ASSLEGSHNEQF
>TRBV5-5
ASSLGPGQDFYEQY